One and the same sample provided the 19 T cell receptor beta chains below, sequenced in a study of blood T cells in healthy people across ages. It was with a sample-barcoded 5' primer and a J-beta primer mix that a second PCR of roughly 7 to 11 cycles was run. TCRdb passed the 5' RACE reads through MiXCR, listing each CDR3 protein once. The table shows some 1.4 million distinct CDR3 sequences, with 42% occurring only once. Sequencing was done on a sample of blood. These receptors were obtained from a woman younger than 35 in good health.

This clonotype came up a few times. The rearrangement joins TRBV12-3 or TRBV12-4 to TRBJ2-5; D possibly uses TRBD1 or TRBD2 (5 bases each). Between the trimmed V and J ends, which lost 4 bases and 4 bases, there was a span of 10 bases. The CDR3 consists of 13 residues. The CDR3 DNA sequence: TGTGCCAGCAGTTCAGTCGGGGCAGAGACCCAGTACTTC. Translated, it gives CASSSVGAETQYF.

This chain links TRBV27 with TRBJ1-1, with D hard to call. The CDR3 contains 15 residues. From germline, CDR1 is MNHEY and CDR2 SMNVEV (reference sequence). V was trimmed by 3 bases and J by 1 base, leaving 12 bases between them. In DNA, the CDR3 is TGTGCCAGCAGTTTTAAGGCAGGATCGAACACTGAAGCTTTCTTT. It yields the protein CASSFKAGSNTEAFF.

This clonotype was found many times. The chain combines TRBV29-1 with TRBJ2-7; 8 positions match TRBD2. Germline V gives CDR1 SQVTM, CDR2 ANQGSEA. With 1 base clipped from V and 5 bases from J, the junction kept 10 bases outside the gene matches. The CDR3 contains 15 residues. CDR3 residues: CSVEGQSGSYNEQYF. The CDR3 bases are TGCAGCGTTGAAGGTCAGAGCGGGAGTTATAACGAGCAGTACTTC.

The V gene is TRBV12-3 or TRBV12-4, the J gene TRBJ2-3; 7 bases agree with TRBD2. V was pared by 6 bases and J by 0 bases, with 6 bases of the junction left unmatched. This CDR3 has 15 residues. CDR3 nucleotides: TGTGCCAGCAGAACGGGACTAAGTAGCACAGATACGCAGTATTTT. This sequence encodes CASRTGLSSTDTQYF.

This clonotype was seen more than once but under ten times. This chain connects TRBV7-9 to TRBJ1-6; D gene uncertain. V lost 1 base and J lost 7, with 14 bases in between. There are 16 residues in the CDR3. Germline CDR1 SEHNR, CDR2 FQNEAQ (reference sequence). CDR3 in amino acids: CASSLGIGVQNSPLHF. CDR3 DNA: TGTGCCAGCAGCTTAGGCATTGGGGTCCAGAATTCACCCCTCCACTTT.

This clonotype was counted a few times. This sequence joins TRBV29-1 and TRBJ1-5; no firm D call. Germline values: CDR1 SQVTM, CDR2 ANQGSEA. The V gene lost 4 bases and the J gene lost 7 bases, with 14 bases spanning the gap. The CDR3 extends over 13 amino acids. CDR3 DNA: TGCAGCGTTGTCTGGACGACCGGGCAGCCCCAGCATTTT. It is translated as CSVVWTTGQPQHF.

This clonotype came up once. One end of the junction varies from germline; a read error may be responsible. The chain has TRBV10-2 and TRBJ2-4; 8 bases are shared with TRBD1. Germline V gives CDR1 WSHSY, CDR2 SAAADI. The CDR3 loop spans 17 amino acids. The CDR3 here is CTSRFSGTGEAKNIQYF. In DNA, the CDR3 is TGCACCAGCAGATTCTCCGGGACAGGAGAAGCCAAAAACATTCAGTACTTC.

This clonotype was counted between two and nine times. The J gene is TRBJ1-2, the V gene TRBV28; possible D gene TRBD1, 5 bases. V was clipped by 2 bases and J by 10 bases, with 14 bases between them. The CDR3 spans 13 residues. CDR1 is MDHEN and CDR2 is SYDVKM in the germline V gene. The CDR3 bases are TGTGCCAGCAGTTTAACCCGTCCAGGGCCCTACACCTTC. Its translation: CASSLTRPGPYTF.

This clonotype was counted a few times. The V call is TRBV7-9, the J call TRBJ2-1; tentatively, D is TRBD2 (6 bases). This CDR3 region has 15 residues. CDR1 and CDR2 from the germline V gene are SEHNR and FQNEAQ (reference sequence). V was clipped by 1 base and J by 5 bases, with 12 bases between them. CDR3: CASSLGTTFHNEQFF. Here the CDR3 DNA reads TGTGCCAGCAGCTTAGGGACTACCTTTCACAATGAGCAGTTCTTC.

The rearrangement links TRBV3-1 to TRBJ2-1; 12 nucleotides align to TRBD2. V lost 0 bases to trimming and J lost 4 bases; unmatched junction nucleotides: 4. Germline V gives CDR1 LGHDT, CDR2 YNNKEL (reference sequence). This CDR3 has 17 residues. DNA for the CDR3: TGTGCCAGCAGCCAAGATAGGACTAGCGGGACGTACAATGAGCAGTTCTTC. It yields the protein CASSQDRTSGTYNEQFF.

This clonotype was observed a few times. This may arise from a read error, as a much more abundant clone is one base away. The V call is TRBV19, the J call TRBJ2-5; TRBD2 aligns across 9 bases. The CDR3 sequence is 15 residues long. The J segment lost 11 bases and the V segment lost 4 bases, leaving 14 bases of the junction unmatched. Germline lookup yields CDR1 LNHDA and CDR2 SQIVND (reference sequence). In nucleotides, the CDR3 is TGTGCCAGTAGTAAAACTAGCGGGTCCTACAATGAGCAGTACTTC. It is translated as CASSKTSGSYNEQYF.

In its sample, this clonotype was seen a few times. The rearrangement joins TRBV10-3 to TRBJ1-1; D gene ambiguous. The CDR3 spans 14 residues. V dropped 4 bases and J dropped 1 base, with 10 bases sitting between them. Germline V gives CDR1 ENHRY, CDR2 SYGVKD. The CDR3 spells CAISGGATNTEAFF. The CDR3 nucleotides read TGTGCCATCAGTGGCGGTGCAACGAACACTGAAGCTTTCTTT.

The chain carries TRBV27 and TRBJ2-1; D remains unclear. CDR3 size: 16 residues. Germline-derived CDR1 and CDR2 are MNHEY and SMNVEV (reference sequence). The V gene lost 6 bases and the J gene lost 9 bases, with 24 bases spanning the gap. CDR3 coding DNA: TGTGCCAGCAGGCCTGGTAGTGCAATTAGGCACAGTGAGCAGTTCTTC. Its translation is CASRPGSAIRHSEQFF.

This rearrangement joins TRBV9 to TRBJ1-3; D perhaps matches TRBD1 (5 bases). Germline V gives CDR1 SGDLS, CDR2 YYNGEE. This CDR3 contains 16 residues. V lost 0 bases, J lost 1 base, and 11 bases lay in between. The CDR3 region has the DNA TGTGCCAGCAGCGTAGGGGCGTACAGGTCTGGAAACACCATATATTTT. Encoded protein: CASSVGAYRSGNTIYF.

The chain recombines TRBV9 with TRBJ2-3; tentative D call: TRBD2 (6 bases). The germline gives CDR1 SGDLS, CDR2 YYNGEE. V was trimmed by 0 bases and J by 6 bases, leaving 17 bases between them. The CDR3 loop spans 16 amino acids. CDR3 sequence (DNA): TGTGCCAGCAGCGTAGCCGGGGGAACACTGGGGGATACGCAGTATTTT. Its protein is CASSVAGGTLGDTQYF.

This clonotype turned up a few times. This chain links TRBV20-1 with TRBJ2-7, with 7 bases aligning to TRBD2. V was pared by 2 bases and J by 1 base, with 5 bases of the junction left unmatched. The CDR3 consists of 14 residues. Germline V gene lookup returns CDR1 DFQATT and CDR2 SNEGSKA (reference sequence). CDR3 residues: CSARPPGGSYEQYF. CDR3 nucleotide sequence: TGCAGTGCTAGACCCCCGGGAGGTTCCTACGAGCAGTACTTC.

V and J are TRBV29-1 and TRBJ2-7, with 7 bases that match TRBD1. Trimming took 0 bases from V and 2 from J; bases not matched to a gene: 1. The CDR3 has 13 amino acids. Germline-derived CDR1 and CDR2 are SQVTM and ANQGSEA. For the CDR3, the DNA is TGCAGCGTTGAAGAACAGGGGACCTACGAGCAGTACTTC. Translation gives CSVEEQGTYEQYF.

The chain joins TRBV29-1 to TRBJ1-2; D remains unclear. V lost 3 bases to trimming and J lost 2 bases, with 7 bases between them. The CDR3 has 12 residues. Germline V lookup: CDR1 SQVTM, CDR2 ANQGSEA. The CDR3 coding sequence is TGCAGCGTTGATGACGAAAACTATGGCTACACCTTC. This translates into CSVDDENYGYTF.

The rearrangement links TRBV7-9 to TRBJ2-1; D is ambiguous. Germline V gives CDR1 SEHNR, CDR2 FQNEAQ (reference sequence). The CDR3 runs 16 residues. V was cut by 4 bases and J by 0 bases, with 13 bases left in between. CDR3: CASSSRQSSSYNEQFF. The CDR3 coding sequence is TGTGCCAGCAGCTCCCGTCAGTCCAGCTCCTACAATGAGCAGTTCTTC.